Given below is one TCR beta chain in context. The data were obtained in a study of breast tumors, draining lymph nodes, adjacent tissues. Axillary draining lymph nodes of breast cancer patients supplied the node samples. TCRdb used MiXCR to reprocess the multiplex PCR reads, holding one entry per CDR3 protein. Seen here are around 140,000 distinct CDR3 sequences, 30% to 35% observed once, and the top ten hold about 2.5%. V shed 4 bases and J shed 4 bases, with 10 bases lying between them. The CDR3 consists of 13 residues. CDR1 is SGHDN and CDR2 is FVKESK in the germline V gene. This TCR was recovered from a female donor with breast cancer. Some clones in this sample may be carry-over from other donors' samples. What was sequenced was axillary lymph node tissue. The chain employs TRBV14 and TRBJ1-2; D unresolved. The DNA of the CDR3 is TGTGCCAGCAGCCTGCGGCTTGCCTATGGCTACACCTTC. This translates into CASSLRLAYGYTF.